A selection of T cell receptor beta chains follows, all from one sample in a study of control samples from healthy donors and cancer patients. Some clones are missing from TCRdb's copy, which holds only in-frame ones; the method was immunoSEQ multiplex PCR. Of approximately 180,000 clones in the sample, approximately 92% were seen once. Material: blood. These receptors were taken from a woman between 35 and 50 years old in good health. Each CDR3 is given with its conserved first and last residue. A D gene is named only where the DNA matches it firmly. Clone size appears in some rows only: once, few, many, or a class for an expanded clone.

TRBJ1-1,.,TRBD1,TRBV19,TGTGCCAGTAGTAACCAGGGGGTCACTGAAGCTTTCTTT,CASSNQGVTEAFF
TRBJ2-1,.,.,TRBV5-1,TGCGCCAGCAGCGTAGGGGGGTTAGACAATGAGCAGTTCTTC,CASSVGGLDNEQFF
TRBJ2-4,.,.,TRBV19,TGTGCCAGTACAGGGGAGGAAAACATTCAGTACTTC,CASTGEENIQYF
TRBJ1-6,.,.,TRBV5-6,TGTGCCAGCAGCTTGGGACAGGCGGAATCCTATAATTCACCCCTCCACTTT,CASSLGQAESYNSPLHF
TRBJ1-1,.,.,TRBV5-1,TGCGCCAGCAGCTTGGAGTCAGTAAACACTGAAGCTTTCTTT,CASSLESVNTEAFF
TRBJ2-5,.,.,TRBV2,TGTGCCAGCAGCCCAGCAGGGAACCAAGAGACCCAGTACTTC,CASSPAGNQETQYF
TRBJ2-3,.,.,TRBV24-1,TGTGCCACCAGCGATTCAAGGGGTTTCACAGATACGCAGTATTTT,CATSDSRGFTDTQYF
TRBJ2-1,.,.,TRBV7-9,TGTGCCAGCAGCTTAATTGGACAGTACAATGAGCAGTTCTTC,CASSLIGQYNEQFF
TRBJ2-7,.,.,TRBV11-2,TGTGCCAGCAGCCAAACTTCCGAGCAGTACTTC,CASSQTSEQYF
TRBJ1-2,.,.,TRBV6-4,TGTGCCAGCAGTGACCGTCCCTGGGGACTTCGGGATGGCTACACCTTC,CASSDRPWGLRDGYTF
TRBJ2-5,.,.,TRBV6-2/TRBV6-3,TGTGCCAGCAGTTACCCGGGAGCCCTCCAAGAGACCCAGTACTTC,CASSYPGALQETQYF
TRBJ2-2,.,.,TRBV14,TGTGCCAGCAGCCAACTGGTGACCGGGGAGCTGTTTTTT,CASSQLVTGELFF
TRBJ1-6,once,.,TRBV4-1,TGCGCCAGCAGCCAAGGAGCACGAGTGAGCTCCTATAATTCACCCCTCCACTTT,CASSQGARVSSYNSPLHF
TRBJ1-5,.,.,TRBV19,TGTGCCAGTAGTCTGCAGGGATTCAATCAGCCCCAGCATTTT,CASSLQGFNQPQHF
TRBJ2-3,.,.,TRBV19,TGTGCCAGTAGTCCGGAGCCTTCGGGGGCCACAGATACGCAGTATTTT,CASSPEPSGATDTQYF
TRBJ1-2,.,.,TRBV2,TGTGCCAGCAGTGATCAGGGGAACTATGGCTACACCTTC,CASSDQGNYGYTF
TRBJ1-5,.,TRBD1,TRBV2,TGTGCCAGCAGCCGGGGCAGGGGGATTAATCAGCCCCAGCATTTT,CASSRGRGINQPQHF
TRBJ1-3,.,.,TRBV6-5,TGTGCCAGCAGTCTTCGGACAGCTGGAAACACCATATATTTT,CASSLRTAGNTIYF
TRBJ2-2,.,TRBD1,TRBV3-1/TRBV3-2,TGTGCCAGCAGCCAAGAGGGACAGGGCTACACCGGGGAGCTGTTTTTT,CASSQEGQGYTGELFF
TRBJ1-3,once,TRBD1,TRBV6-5,TGTGCCAGCAGCCCCGGGGACAGGGCTGGAAACACCATATATTTT,CASSPGDRAGNTIYF
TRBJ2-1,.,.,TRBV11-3,TGTGCCAGCAGCCCTTGGGAAGGGGGAGGTGAGCAGTTCTTC,CASSPWEGGGEQFF
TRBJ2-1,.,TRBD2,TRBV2,TGTGCCAGCAGTCCCGGGGGGGGTGTTTGGAATGAGCAGTTCTTC,CASSPGGGVWNEQFF
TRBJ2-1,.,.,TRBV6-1,TGTGCCAGCAGTGAGGGAAAGGACTGGAGCTCCTACAATGAGCAGTTCTTC,CASSEGKDWSSYNEQFF
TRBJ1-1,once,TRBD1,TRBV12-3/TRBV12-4,TGTGCCAGCACCCGTCAGGGGGGGACTGAAGCTTTCTTT,CASTRQGGTEAFF
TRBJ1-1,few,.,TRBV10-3,TGTGCCATCAGTGGAGGGGATCCCTACACTGAAGCTTTCTTT,CAISGGDPYTEAFF
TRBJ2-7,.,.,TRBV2,TGTGCCAGCACTAGGGGATACGAGCAGTACTTC,CASTRGYEQYF
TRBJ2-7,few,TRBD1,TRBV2,TGTGCCAGCACCCGGGACAGGGGGACCTACGAGCAGTACTTC,CASTRDRGTYEQYF
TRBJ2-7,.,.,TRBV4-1,TGCGCCAGCAGCCAAGATACACCCTACGAGCAGTACTTC,CASSQDTPYEQYF
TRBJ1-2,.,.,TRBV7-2,TGTGCCAGCAGCCTGACACAGATGAACTATGGCTACACCTTC,CASSLTQMNYGYTF
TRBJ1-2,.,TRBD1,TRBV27,TGTGCCAGCAGTTTATCCGGGACAGGGGGCTATGGCTACACCTTC,CASSLSGTGGYGYTF
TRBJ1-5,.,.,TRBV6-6,TGTGCCAGCAGTTACTCGAGGACAGAACCGCCCCAGCATTTT,CASSYSRTEPPQHF
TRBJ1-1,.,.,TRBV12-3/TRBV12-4,TGTGCCAGCAGGTGGGCCAACACTGAAGCTTTCTTT,CASRWANTEAFF
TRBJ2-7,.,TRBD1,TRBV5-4,TGTGCCAGCAGCCCGGGACAGGGAGCCTACGAGCAGTACTTC,CASSPGQGAYEQYF
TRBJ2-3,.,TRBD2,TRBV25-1,TGTGCCAGCAGTGGTCGTTGGCTAGCGGGGACAGATACGCAGTATTTT,CASSGRWLAGTDTQYF
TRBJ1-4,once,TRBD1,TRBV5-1,TGCGCCAGCAGCTCGGGCGGGGACAGGGCCGGGGAAAAACTGTTTTTT,CASSSGGDRAGEKLFF
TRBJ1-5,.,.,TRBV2,TGTGCCAGCAGAGACGCTAGTAATTATGATCAGCCCCAGCATTTT,CASRDASNYDQPQHF
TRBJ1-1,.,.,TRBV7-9,TGTGCCAGCAGCTTATTTTGGGGGATTGCTTTCTTT,CASSLFWGIAFF
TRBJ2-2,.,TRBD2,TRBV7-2,TGTGCCAGCAGCCTCCTGGCGGGGGACAACACCGGGGAGCTGTTTTTT,CASSLLAGDNTGELFF
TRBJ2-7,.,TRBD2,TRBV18,TGTGCCAGCTCACCACCGTCGGGGGGGACCTCCTACGAGCAGTACTTC,CASSPPSGGTSYEQYF